The next 9 T cell receptor beta chains were all read from a single sample in a study of CD8 T cells in Susac syndrome. When the RNA was reverse transcribed, random hexamers were used with an input of roughly 0.45 to 1 ug. Using its own MiXCR run on the immunoSEQ multiplex PCR reads, TCRdb lists one record per CDR3 protein. The sample consists of about 190,000 distinct CDR3 sequences, 85% to 95% of them appearing once. The material sequenced was CD4+ T cells from PBMCs. These receptors originate from a human donor in good health.

V and J are TRBV7-9 and TRBJ2-2, with 10 bases identical to TRBD1. Germline V gene data show CDR1 as SEHNR and CDR2 as FQNEAQ (reference sequence). V shed 5 bases, J shed 4 bases, and the junction held 7 bases outside the gene matches. The CDR3 covers 16 residues. CDR3 sequence (DNA): TGTGCCAGCAGCCCCGACAGGGGGCGGGGCACCGGGGAGCTGTTTTTT. Protein: CASSPDRGRGTGELFF.

In its sample, this clonotype was seen once. The chain uses TRBV7-8 and TRBJ1-5; D possibly corresponds to TRBD1 (5 bases). Trimming removed 2 bases from V and 5 bases from J, with 13 bases in between. Germline-derived CDR1 and CDR2 are SGHVS and FQNEAQ. The CDR3 totals 15 residues. CDR3 residues: CASSLSRGVYQPQHF. The CDR3 coding sequence is TGTGCCAGCAGCTTATCCCGGGGGGTGTATCAGCCCCAGCATTTT. The complete variable domain, with remaining parts taken from reference TRBV7-8 and TRBJ1-5, reads GAGVSQSPRYKVAKRGQDVALRCDPISGHVSLFWYQQALGQGPEFLTYFQNEAQLDKSGLPSDRFFAERPEGSVSTLKIQRTQQEDSAVYLCASSLSRGVYQPQHFGDGTRLSIL.

The rearrangement links TRBV7-2 to TRBJ1-2, with 10 bases that match TRBD1. Trimming removed 5 bases from V and 3 bases from J; junction bases left unmatched: 6. Germline loops: CDR1 SGHTA, CDR2 FQGNSA. CDR3 length: 15 residues. CDR3 nucleotide sequence: TGTGCCAGCAGCACCCGAGGGACAGGGGACTATGGCTACACCTTC. Translation gives CASSTRGTGDYGYTF.

The J gene is TRBJ2-2, the V gene TRBV5-4; no definite D call. The ends were cut back, 0 bases at V and 5 bases at J, with 8 bases in the middle. The CDR3 loop spans 14 amino acids. Germline V lookup: CDR1 SGHNT, CDR2 YYREEE (reference sequence). The CDR3 loop is CASSLGAVTGELFF. The CDR3 DNA reads as TGTGCCAGCAGCTTGGGCGCTGTTACCGGGGAGCTGTTTTTT. Filled out from reference TRBV5-4 and TRBJ2-2, the complete variable domain reads ETGVTQSPTHLIKTRGQQVTLRCSSQSGHNTVSWYQQALGQGPQFIFQYYREEENGRGNFPPRFSGLQFPNYSSELNVNALELDDSALYLCASSLGAVTGELFFGEGSRLTVL.

V and J are TRBV20-1 and TRBJ1-6; D not certain. CDR3 length: 14 amino acids. Germline loops: CDR1 DFQATT, CDR2 SNEGSKA (reference sequence). V shed 0 bases and J shed 7 bases, with 10 bases lying between them. CDR3 in amino acids: CSARDGEYNSPLHF. In DNA form, the CDR3 reads TGCAGTGCTAGAGATGGGGAGTACAATTCACCCCTCCACTTT.

The chain links TRBV7-9 to TRBJ2-7, with 8 bases aligning to TRBD1. V trimming: 3 bases; J trimming: 3 bases; junction bases outside the gene matches: 13. CDR1 is SEHNR and CDR2 is FQNEAQ in the germline V gene (reference sequence). This CDR3 spans 17 amino acids. The CDR3 bases are TGTGCCAGCAGCTTTCGGCAGGGGGCGAACCGGGGCTACGAGCAGTACTTC. It yields the protein CASSFRQGANRGYEQYF.

The gene calls are TRBV27 and TRBJ1-2, with TRBD1 as a possible D gene (6 bases). V dropped 0 bases and J dropped 5 bases, with 16 bases sitting between them. The CDR3 covers 16 residues. Per the germline V gene, CDR1 is MNHEY and CDR2 is SMNVEV (reference sequence). CDR3 nucleotides: TGTGCCAGCAGTTTATCGATTTTCGGGGGCCCATATGGCTACACCTTC. Translation gives CASSLSIFGGPYGYTF.

J is TRBJ2-1 and V is TRBV4-3; 9 bases align to TRBD2. Germline values: CDR1 LGHNA, CDR2 YSLEER. The CDR3 covers 19 residues. The J segment lost 0 bases and the V segment lost 0 bases, leaving 9 bases of the junction unmatched. CDR3 sequence reads: CASSQERLAAFSSYNEQFF. The CDR3 region has the DNA TGCGCCAGCAGCCAAGAAAGACTAGCGGCGTTTAGCTCCTACAATGAGCAGTTCTTC.

The V gene is TRBV12-3 or TRBV12-4, the J gene TRBJ1-1, with D unclear. V shed 5 bases and J shed 8 bases, with 12 bases lying between them. The CDR3 sequence is 12 residues long. The CDR3, as DNA: TGTGCCAGCAGTATTAGGGTGGGGGAAGCTTTCTTT. This codes for CASSIRVGEAFF.